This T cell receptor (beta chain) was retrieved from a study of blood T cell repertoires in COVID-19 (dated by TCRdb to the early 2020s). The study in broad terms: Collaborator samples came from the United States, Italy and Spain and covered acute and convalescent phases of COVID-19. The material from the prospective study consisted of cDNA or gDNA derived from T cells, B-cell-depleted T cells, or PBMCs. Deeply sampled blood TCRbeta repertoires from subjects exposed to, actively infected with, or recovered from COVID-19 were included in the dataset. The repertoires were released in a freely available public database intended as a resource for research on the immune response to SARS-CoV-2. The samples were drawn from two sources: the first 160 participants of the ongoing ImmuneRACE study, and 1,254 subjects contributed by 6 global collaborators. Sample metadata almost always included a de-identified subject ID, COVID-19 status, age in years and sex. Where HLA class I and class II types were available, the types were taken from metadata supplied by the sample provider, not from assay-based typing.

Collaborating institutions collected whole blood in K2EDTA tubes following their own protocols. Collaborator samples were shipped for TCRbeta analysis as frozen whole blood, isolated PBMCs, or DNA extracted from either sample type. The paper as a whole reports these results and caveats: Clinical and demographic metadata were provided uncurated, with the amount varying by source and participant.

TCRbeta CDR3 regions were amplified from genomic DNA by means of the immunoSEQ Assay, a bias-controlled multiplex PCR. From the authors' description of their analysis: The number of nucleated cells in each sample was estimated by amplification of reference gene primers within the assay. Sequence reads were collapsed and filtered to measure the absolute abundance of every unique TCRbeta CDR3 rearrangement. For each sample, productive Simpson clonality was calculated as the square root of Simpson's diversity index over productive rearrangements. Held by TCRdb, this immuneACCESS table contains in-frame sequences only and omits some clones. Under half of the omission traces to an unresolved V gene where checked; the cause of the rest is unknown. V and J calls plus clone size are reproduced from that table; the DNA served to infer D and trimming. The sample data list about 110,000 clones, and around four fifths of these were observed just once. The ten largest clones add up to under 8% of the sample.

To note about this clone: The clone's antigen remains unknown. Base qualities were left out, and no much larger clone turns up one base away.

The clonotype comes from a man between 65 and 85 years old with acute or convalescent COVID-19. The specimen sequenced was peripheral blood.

The sequenced DNA is TGTGCCAGCAGCACCGGACAGGGACCCTACGAGCAGTACTTC. Its protein reads: CASSTGQGPYEQYF. The chain is made from TRBV2 and TRBJ2-7; the central 8 bases match TRBD1. CDR1 is given as SNHLY and CDR2 as FYNNEI, both from the germline V gene. Counted from cysteine to phenylalanine, this CDR3 has 14 amino acids. Here the CDR3 DNA is all that survives: 42 bases in frame from base 1. The germline V and J ends show losses of 6 bases and 2 bases respectively, and no gene match explains 6 bases of the junction.